These T cell receptor beta chains were read from a single sample in a study of CD8 T cells in Susac syndrome. TCRdb recomputed calls from the immunoSEQ multiplex PCR reads with MiXCR, one row per CDR3 protein. The repertoire holds 95,000 to 150,000 distinct CDR3 sequences, about 93% seen once, with about 0.28% in the top ten. Sequencing input: CD8+ T cells from PBMCs. All receptors come from a human donor with Susac syndrome. Both conserved end residues are part of each CDR3. D genes are given only for firm matches. Not all rows give a size; the values are once, few, many and, for expanded clones, a class.

D	V	J	size	DNA	CDR3
NA	TRBV4-3	TRBJ2-1	NA	TGCGCCAGCAGCCAAGGTATAAGAACTATCGACACACGATCCAATGAGCAGTTCTTC	CASSQGIRTIDTRSNEQFF
NA	TRBV29-1	TRBJ2-4	once	TGCAGCGTTGATTCAGGGAAAAACATTCAGTACTTC	CSVDSGKNIQYF
NA	TRBV30	TRBJ2-1	NA	TGTGCCTGGAGTGTAGGGGTGGAGCAGTTCTTC	CAWSVGVEQFF
NA	TRBV29-1	TRBJ2-2	NA	TGCAGCGTACGGGGCGACACCGGGGAGCTGTTTTTT	CSVRGDTGELFF
NA	TRBV29-1	TRBJ2-3	NA	TGCAGCGTAGAGGGGCCCTTCACAGATACGCAGTATTTT	CSVEGPFTDTQYF
NA	TRBV3-1	TRBJ1-1	NA	TGTGCCAGCAGCCAAGATGCGGGGCGGGACACTGAAGCTTTCTTT	CASSQDAGRDTEAFF
TRBD1	TRBV9	TRBJ2-3	NA	TGTGCCAGCAGCGTAGCTCGGGACAGGAGGCAGTATTTT	CASSVARDRRQYF
TRBD1	TRBV10-2	TRBJ2-3	NA	TGCGCCAGCACTTTGCGGACAGGAGTCACAGATACGCAGTATTTT	CASTLRTGVTDTQYF
NA	TRBV4-1	TRBJ2-3	NA	TGCGCCAGCAGCCACCGGGACTATACGCAGTATTTT	CASSHRDYTQYF
TRBD1	TRBV20-1	TRBJ2-7	NA	TGCAGTGCGACGGGACAGCTCCTGCACGAGCAGTACTTC	CSATGQLLHEQYF
TRBD1	TRBV7-6	TRBJ2-1	NA	TGTGCCAGCAGCCCCCGGGGGGACAGGGGACCCTACAATGAGCAGTTCTTC	CASSPRGDRGPYNEQFF
TRBD2	TRBV6-5	TRBJ2-1	NA	TGTGCCAGCAGTTCCCCTCTTGGTAGCGGGGTGAATGAGCAGTTCTTC	CASSSPLGSGVNEQFF
NA	TRBV29-1	TRBJ2-7	NA	TGCAGCGTTGTCGGCATCTCCTACGAGCAGTACTTC	CSVVGISYEQYF
TRBD2	TRBV19	TRBJ2-1	few	TGTGCCAGTAGTATCGCGGCTAGCGGGGCGAATGAGCAGTTCTTC	CASSIAASGANEQFF
NA	TRBV7-6	TRBJ2-2	NA	TGTGCCAGCATCACCGAGGGCGGGGAGCTGTTTTTT	CASITEGGELFF
NA	TRBV7-8	TRBJ2-1	NA	TGTGCCAGCAGCTTAAGGTCAGGGGTCTTCAATGAGCAGTTCTTC	CASSLRSGVFNEQFF
NA	TRBV4-1	TRBJ1-5	NA	TGCGCCAGCAGCCAAGCGGGGCAGCCCCAGCATTTT	CASSQAGQPQHF
TRBD2	TRBV9	TRBJ2-2	NA	TGTGCCAGCAGCGTAGATAAAGCGGGGCACACCGGGGAGCTGTTTTTT	CASSVDKAGHTGELFF
NA	TRBV4-1	TRBJ2-3	NA	TGCGCCAGCAGCCAATGGACAGAGACTAGCACAGATACGCAGTATTTT	CASSQWTETSTDTQYF
NA	TRBV9	TRBJ2-5	NA	TGTGCCAGCAGCGTAGCAGGACTAACCCAAGAGACCCAGTACTTC	CASSVAGLTQETQYF
NA	TRBV7-9	TRBJ2-7	few	TGTGCCAGCAGGAACCAGGGCTACGAGCAGTACTTC	CASRNQGYEQYF
NA	TRBV27	TRBJ2-2	NA	TGTGCCAGCAGTTTAAGCCAGGGGAGAATGACGAACACCGGGGAGCTGTTTTTT	CASSLSQGRMTNTGELFF
TRBD2	TRBV4-1	TRBJ2-3	NA	TGCGCCAGCAGCCAAGTGCTAGCGGCCACAGATACGCAGTATTTT	CASSQVLAATDTQYF